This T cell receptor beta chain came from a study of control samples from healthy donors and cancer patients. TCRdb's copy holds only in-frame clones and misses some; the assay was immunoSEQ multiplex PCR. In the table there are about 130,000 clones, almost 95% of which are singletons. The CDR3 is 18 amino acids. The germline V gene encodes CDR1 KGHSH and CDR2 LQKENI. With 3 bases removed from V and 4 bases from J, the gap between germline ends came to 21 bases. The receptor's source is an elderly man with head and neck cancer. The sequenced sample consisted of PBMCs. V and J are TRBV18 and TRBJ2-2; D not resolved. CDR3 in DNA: TGTGCCAGCTCACCGACTTTAAGGTTGGGAATGGGCACCGGGGAGCTGTTTTTT. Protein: CASSPTLRLGMGTGELFF.